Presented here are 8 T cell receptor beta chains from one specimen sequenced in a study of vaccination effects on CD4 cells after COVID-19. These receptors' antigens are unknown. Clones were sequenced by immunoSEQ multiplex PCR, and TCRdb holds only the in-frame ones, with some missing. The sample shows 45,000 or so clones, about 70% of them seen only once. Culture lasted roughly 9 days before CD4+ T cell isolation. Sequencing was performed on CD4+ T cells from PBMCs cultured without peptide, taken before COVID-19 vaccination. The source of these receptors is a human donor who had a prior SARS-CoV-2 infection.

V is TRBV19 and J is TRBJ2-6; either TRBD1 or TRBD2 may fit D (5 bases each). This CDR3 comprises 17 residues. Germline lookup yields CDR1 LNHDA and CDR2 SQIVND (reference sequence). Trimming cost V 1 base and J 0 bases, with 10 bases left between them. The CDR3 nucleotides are TGTGCCAGTAGTATAGCCGGGGCCTTCTCTGGGGCCAACGTCCTGACTTTC. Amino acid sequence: CASSIAGAFSGANVLTF.

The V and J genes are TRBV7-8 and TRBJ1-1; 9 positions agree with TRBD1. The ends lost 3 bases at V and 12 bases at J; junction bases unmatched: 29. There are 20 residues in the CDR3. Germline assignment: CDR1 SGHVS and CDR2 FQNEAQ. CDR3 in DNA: TGTGCCAGCAGCTTGGTAGTGGGTTCGGGACAGGGAGGCGGGGCTCCTATAACTTTCTTT. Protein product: CASSLVVGSGQGGGAPITFF.

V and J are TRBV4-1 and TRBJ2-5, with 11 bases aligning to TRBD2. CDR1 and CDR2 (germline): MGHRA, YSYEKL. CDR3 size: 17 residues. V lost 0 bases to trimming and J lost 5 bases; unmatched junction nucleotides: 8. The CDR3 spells CASSQEVIAGGKETQYF. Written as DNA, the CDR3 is TGCGCCAGCAGCCAAGAGGTTATAGCGGGGGGGAAGGAGACCCAGTACTTC.

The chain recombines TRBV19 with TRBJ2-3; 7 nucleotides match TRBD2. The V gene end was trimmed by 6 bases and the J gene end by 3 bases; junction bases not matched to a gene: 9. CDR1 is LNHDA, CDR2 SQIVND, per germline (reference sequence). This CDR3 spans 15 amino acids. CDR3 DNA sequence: TGTGCCAGTAGGCCCGGGGGGTCAGGGACAGATACGCAGTATTTT. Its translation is CASRPGGSGTDTQYF.

The chain's CDR3 is CASSEDRGPQPQHF. DNA of the CDR3: TGTGCCAGTAGTGAAGACAGGGGGCCTCAGCCCCAGCATTTT. J is TRBJ1-5 and V is TRBV19, with 10 bases fitting TRBD1. The V segment lost 5 bases and the J segment 6 bases; nucleotides outside the gene matches: 4. Germline values: CDR1 LNHDA, CDR2 SQIVND (reference sequence). CDR3 length: 14 residues.

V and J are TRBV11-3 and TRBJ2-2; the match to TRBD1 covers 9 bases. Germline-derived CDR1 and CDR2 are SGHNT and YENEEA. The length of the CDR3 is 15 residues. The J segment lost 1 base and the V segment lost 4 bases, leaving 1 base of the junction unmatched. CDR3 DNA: TGTGCCAGCAGCTCGGGACAGGGGAACACCGGGGAGCTGTTTTTT. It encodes CASSSGQGNTGELFF.

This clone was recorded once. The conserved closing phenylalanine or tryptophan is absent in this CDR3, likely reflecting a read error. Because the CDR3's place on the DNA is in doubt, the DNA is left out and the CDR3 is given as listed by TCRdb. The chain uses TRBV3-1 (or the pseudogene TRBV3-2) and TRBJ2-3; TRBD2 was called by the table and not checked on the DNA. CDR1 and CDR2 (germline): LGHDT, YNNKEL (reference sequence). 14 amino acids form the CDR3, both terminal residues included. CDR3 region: CASSHWTSGGPPSI.

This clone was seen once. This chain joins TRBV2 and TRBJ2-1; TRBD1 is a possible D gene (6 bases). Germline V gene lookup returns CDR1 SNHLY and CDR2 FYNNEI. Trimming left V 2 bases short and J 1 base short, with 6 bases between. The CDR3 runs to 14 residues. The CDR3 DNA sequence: TGTGCCAGCAGTGAACAGGGGTCCTACAATGAGCAGTTCTTC. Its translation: CASSEQGSYNEQFF.